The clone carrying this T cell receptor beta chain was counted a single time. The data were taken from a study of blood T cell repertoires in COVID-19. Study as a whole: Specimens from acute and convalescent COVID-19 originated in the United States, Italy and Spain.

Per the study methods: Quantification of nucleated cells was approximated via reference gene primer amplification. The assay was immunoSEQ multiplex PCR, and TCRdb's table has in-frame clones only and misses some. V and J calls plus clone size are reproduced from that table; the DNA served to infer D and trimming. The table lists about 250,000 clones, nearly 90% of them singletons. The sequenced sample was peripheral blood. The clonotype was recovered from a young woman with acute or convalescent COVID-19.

The CDR3 coding sequence is TGTGCCAGCAGCAAACGAGGCGCGGCAGAGCCAACTAATGAAAAACTGTTTTTT. Encoded protein: CASSKRGAAEPTNEKLFF. V is TRBV21-1 and J is TRBJ1-4. TRBV21-1 is listed as a pseudogene. This CDR3 comprises 18 residues.